Each of the 23 T cell receptor beta chains below was sequenced from the same sample in a study of blood T cell repertoires in COVID-19. This table comes from immunoSEQ multiplex PCR, and its TCRdb copy is limited to in-frame clones, with some not included. Among about 170,000 clones, roughly nine tenths were seen once, and the ten largest hold roughly 9.8%. What was sequenced was peripheral blood. These receptors were taken from a woman aged 55-70 years with COVID-19, enrolled during active disease.

The chain is built from TRBV14 and TRBJ2-7, with D tentatively TRBD2 (6 bases). Germline V gene lookup returns CDR1 SGHDN and CDR2 FVKESK. With 4 bases removed from V and 4 bases from J, the gap between germline ends came to 17 bases. CDR3 length: 15 amino acids. Here the CDR3 reads CASSPWGVSRYEQYF. CDR3 bases: TGTGCCAGCAGCCCTTGGGGGGTCTCTAGGTACGAGCAGTACTTC.

The chain has TRBV6-5 and TRBJ1-5, with D unclear. This CDR3 contains 12 residues. Trimming stripped 8 bases from V and 5 bases from J, with 10 bases between. The germline V gene encodes CDR1 MNHEY and CDR2 SVGAGI. The CDR3 coding sequence is TGTGCCAGCCAATACTCCCATCAGCCCCAGCATTTT. Amino acids: CASQYSHQPQHF.

The genes are TRBV5-1 and TRBJ1-5, with a possible D match to TRBD1 (6 bases). CDR1 SGHRS and CDR2 YFSETQ come from the germline V gene. This CDR3 is built from 15 residues. Deletions cut 4 bases from V and 6 bases from J, with 17 bases between. Here the CDR3 DNA reads TGCGCCAGCAGCGGAACCGGGACACCGGGTCAGCCCCAGCATTTT. This encodes CASSGTGTPGQPQHF.

The chain combines TRBV4-1 with TRBJ1-2; TRBD1 agrees at 12 bases. Germline CDR1 and CDR2: MGHRA and YSYEKL. CDR3 length: 15 residues. J was trimmed by 8 bases and V by 4 bases; bases with no gene match: 8. For the CDR3, the DNA is TGCGCCAGCAGCCCAAGGGGACAGGGGGCGTCGGGCTACACCTTC. Translation: CASSPRGQGASGYTF.

The V and J genes are TRBV7-2 and TRBJ2-3; 9 positions match TRBD2. Germline CDR1 reads SGHTA; CDR2 reads FQGNSA. V was pared by 2 bases and J by 0 bases, with 6 bases of the junction left unmatched. CDR3 length: 17 amino acids. Written as DNA, the CDR3 is TGTGCCAGCAGCTTACGCGGGAGGGGCGCTAGCACAGATACGCAGTATTTT. Its translation: CASSLRGRGASTDTQYF.

This sequence joins TRBV11-3 and TRBJ2-5; 7 bases agree with TRBD2. After removal of 7 bases from V and 2 bases from J, the junction contained 7 bases not matched to a gene. Germline V gene sequence: CDR1 SGHNT, CDR2 YENEEA. The CDR3 length is 14 residues. CDR3 loop: CASTPGGGQETQYF. The CDR3 DNA is TGTGCCAGCACCCCGGGCGGGGGACAAGAGACCCAGTACTTC.

The rearrangement joins TRBV3-1 (or the pseudogene TRBV3-2) to TRBJ1-5, with TRBD1 identical over 8 bases. Trimming removed 1 base from V and 6 bases from J; junction bases left unmatched: 5. The CDR3 runs 15 residues. CDR1 is LGHDT, CDR2 YNNKEL, per germline (reference sequence). CDR3 protein: CASSQGPGGGQPQHF. The DNA of the CDR3 is TGTGCCAGCAGCCAAGGACCAGGGGGCGGTCAGCCCCAGCATTTT.

V usage is TRBV6-2 or TRBV6-3 and J usage is TRBJ1-4; D remains unclear. Looked up from germline, CDR1 is MNHEY and CDR2 is SVGEGT. CDR3 length equals 15 residues. Deletions cut 0 bases from V and 0 bases from J, with 5 bases between. CDR3 coding DNA: TGTGCCAGCAGTTACTCGGCTGCAACTAATGAAAAACTGTTTTTT. It encodes CASSYSAATNEKLFF.

The chain is built from TRBV5-5 and TRBJ2-7; 9 bases are shared with TRBD1. Trimming removed 4 bases from V and 6 bases from J; junction bases left unmatched: 5. The CDR3 totals 13 residues. Germline lookup yields CDR1 SGHKS and CDR2 YYEKEE (reference sequence). The CDR3 spells CASSKGQGGEQYF. CDR3 nucleotides: TGTGCCAGCAGCAAGGGACAGGGTGGCGAGCAGTACTTC.

The chain carries TRBV3-1 (or the pseudogene TRBV3-2) and TRBJ2-7; the D gene is possibly TRBD2 (6 bases). V dropped 1 base and J dropped 0 bases, with 13 bases sitting between them. CDR1 and CDR2 from the germline V gene are LGHDT and YNNKEL (reference sequence). There are 16 residues in the CDR3. CDR3 in DNA: TGTGCCAGCAGCCAAGTTGTCCTAGCGCGCTCCTACGAGCAGTACTTC. Translating it yields CASSQVVLARSYEQYF.

The genes are TRBV5-4 and TRBJ2-1; no clear D gene. The V gene lost 0 bases and the J gene lost 0 bases, with 7 bases spanning the gap. Germline V gene sequence: CDR1 SGHNT, CDR2 YYREEE (reference sequence). This CDR3 is 15 amino acids long. CDR3 DNA sequence: TGTGCCAGCAGCTTGGGTTGGAGCTCCTACAATGAGCAGTTCTTC. Its protein product is CASSLGWSSYNEQFF.

The chain joins TRBV7-9 to TRBJ1-1; D perhaps matches TRBD1 (6 bases). The CDR3 has 14 residues. Germline loops: CDR1 SEHNR, CDR2 FQNEAQ (reference sequence). The germline V and J ends were trimmed by 5 bases and 6 bases, with 16 bases remaining between them. The CDR3: CASSRDKEAPEAFF. For the CDR3, the DNA is TGTGCCAGCAGCCGGGACAAAGAGGCCCCTGAAGCTTTCTTT.

This chain links TRBV5-1 with TRBJ2-3; D is undetermined. CDR3 length: 13 amino acids. Per germline, CDR1 SGHRS and CDR2 YFSETQ. The germline V and J ends were trimmed by 4 bases and 1 base, with 7 bases remaining between them. CDR3 DNA sequence: TGCGCCAGCAGCGGGCGAGGCACAGATACGCAGTATTTT. It translates to CASSGRGTDTQYF.

This clone was found a few times. V is TRBV20-1 and J is TRBJ2-1; 12 bases line up with TRBD2. The J segment lost 2 bases and the V segment lost 3 bases, leaving 8 bases of the junction unmatched. In germline, CDR1 is DFQATT, CDR2 SNEGSKA (reference sequence). The CDR3 length is 17 residues. The CDR3 coding sequence is TGCAGTGCTAGTGGACTAGCGGGGCCCCTGGCCTACAATGAGCAGTTCTTC. This translates into CSASGLAGPLAYNEQFF.

The chain joins TRBV6-1 to TRBJ2-1, with TRBD2 matching 9 bases. The germline gives CDR1 MNHNS, CDR2 SASEGT. V shed 10 bases and J 5 bases; nucleotides not matched to a gene: 9. The CDR3 runs to 14 residues. The CDR3 bases are TGTGCCACGCAGGCTAGCGGGGCGAACAATGAGCAGTTCTTC. This encodes CATQASGANNEQFF.

Regarding this clone: The identical CDR3 is also encoded by other nucleotide sequences in the sample. J is TRBJ2-7 and V is TRBV24-1; 11 bases agree with TRBD1. This CDR3 is 15 amino acids long. The germline V gene encodes CDR1 KGHDR and CDR2 SFDVKD. Trimming at V came to 4 bases and at J to 3 bases, leaving 4 bases not matched to a gene. CDR3: CATSDPGTGGYEQYF. The CDR3 coding sequence is TGTGCCACCAGTGACCCCGGGACAGGGGGCTACGAGCAGTACTTC.

CDR3 loop: CAISQGQTDTQYF. The CDR3 nucleotides read TGTGCCATCAGCCAGGGACAAACAGATACGCAGTATTTT. V and J are TRBV10-3 and TRBJ2-3, with a weak D call TRBD1 (6 bases). The V end was cut by 6 bases, the J end by 3 bases, with 10 bases between. CDR1 is ENHRY and CDR2 is SYGVKD in the germline V gene. This CDR3 contains 13 residues.

This clone was counted between two and nine times. The chain couples TRBV10-3 to TRBJ2-1, with D tentatively TRBD2 (6 bases). The CDR3 totals 14 residues. With 5 bases removed from V and 3 bases from J, the gap between germline ends came to 11 bases. Germline lookup yields CDR1 ENHRY and CDR2 SYGVKD. The CDR3: CAISTAGLYNEQFF. CDR3 in DNA: TGTGCCATCAGTACGGCGGGACTCTACAATGAGCAGTTCTTC.

V and J are TRBV6-2 or TRBV6-3 and TRBJ1-1; D possibly corresponds to TRBD1 (5 bases). The CDR3 is 14 amino acids. The ends were cut back, 4 bases at V and 4 bases at J, with 13 bases in the middle. Germline CDR1 is MNHEY and CDR2 is SVGEGT. The CDR3: CASSSAGRGTEAFF. CDR3 nucleotide sequence: TGTGCCAGCAGTTCGGCAGGGAGGGGCACTGAAGCTTTCTTT.

The J gene is TRBJ2-2, the V gene TRBV11-3; 12 bases map to TRBD2. There are 15 residues in the CDR3. The germline CDR1 and CDR2 sequences are SGHNT and YENEEA. J was trimmed by 7 bases and V by 7 bases; bases with no gene match: 7. The DNA for the CDR3 is TGTGCCAGCACCCTCAGACTAGCGGGAGACGGGGAGCTGTTTTTT. This encodes CASTLRLAGDGELFF.

V gene TRBV28 combines with J gene TRBJ2-1; TRBD2 agrees at 11 bases. CDR3 length equals 18 residues. The germline CDR1 and CDR2 sequences are MDHEN and SYDVKM. Trimming took 2 bases from V and 8 from J; bases not matched to a gene: 14. CDR3 amino acids: CASSLGRKRLAGGDEQFF. Written as DNA, the CDR3 is TGTGCCAGCAGTTTAGGGCGAAAGCGGCTAGCGGGAGGCGATGAGCAGTTCTTC.

The gene calls are TRBV21-1 and TRBJ2-3; TRBD2, the table's D call, lacks a check against the DNA. TRBV21-1 is listed as a pseudogene. This CDR3 is built from 20 residues. The CDR3 protein is CASSKEAGPSGRLGTDTQYF. In nucleotides, the CDR3 is TGTGCCAGCAGCAAAGAAGCGGGGCCTAGCGGGAGGCTCGGCACAGATACGCAGTATTTT.

Only one count was recorded for this clone. This chain uses TRBV7-2 with TRBJ2-7, with a weak D call TRBD2 (5 bases). This CDR3 contains 15 residues. Trimming cost V 2 bases and J 3 bases, with 14 bases left between them. In germline, CDR1 is SGHTA, CDR2 FQGNSA. DNA of the CDR3: TGTGCCAGCAGCTTACGCAGCGGATCCAACTACGAGCAGTACTTC. Residues: CASSLRSGSNYEQYF.